This TCR beta chain was identified in a study of blood T cell repertoires in COVID-19. Overall study: Acute-phase and convalescent COVID-19 samples originated in the United States, Italy and Spain.

Trimming took 5 bases from V and 1 from J; bases not matched to a gene: 16. From germline, CDR1 is SGHTA and CDR2 FQGTGA. CDR3 size: 19 residues. The method was immunoSEQ multiplex PCR; TCRdb's version includes in-frame clones alone and lacks a portion of them. The table includes around 700,000 clones, more than 80% detected once. This TCR came from a young woman with acute or convalescent COVID-19. The specimen sequenced was peripheral blood. The V call is TRBV7-3, the J call TRBJ2-3; 9 bases are a match to TRBD1. The CDR3 DNA reads TGTGCCAGCAGCCTAAGAGGGACAGGGAGGTGGGACGGCACAGATACGCAGTATTTT. This gives the protein CASSLRGTGRWDGTDTQYF.